These 4 T cell receptor beta chains share one sample of origin, sequenced in a study of siplizumab effects on memory and regulatory T cells. Assay used: immunoSEQ multiplex PCR; TCRdb lists only in-frame clones, some missing. There are some 100,000 clones in the sample; over 95% occur only once, and 0.03% to 0.035% lies in the top ten. The sample consisted of naive CD4+ T cells sorted from blood. The receptors originated from a human donor in good health.

The V call is TRBV13, the J call TRBJ2-6; D might be TRBD1 or TRBD2, each matching 5 bases. The CDR3 contains 15 residues. CDR1 is PRHDT and CDR2 is FYEKMQ in the germline V gene (reference sequence). The V gene lost 2 bases and the J gene lost 4 bases, with 9 bases spanning the gap. CDR3 region: CASSLLGAGANVLTF. In DNA, the CDR3 is TGTGCCAGCAGCTTACTCGGGGCCGGGGCCAACGTCCTGACTTTC.

V and J are TRBV23-1 and TRBJ2-5; 7 nucleotides agree with TRBD2. TRBV23-1 is treated as an ORF (open reading frame) with a function not yet certain. The V gene end was trimmed by 0 bases and the J gene end by 3 bases; junction bases not matched to a gene: 4. The CDR3 sequence is 15 residues long. CDR3 DNA: TGCGCCAGCAGTCAATCGGTAGCGGGTGAAGAGACCCAGTACTTC. It is translated as CASSQSVAGEETQYF.

The chain links TRBV2 to TRBJ2-7, with 7 positions matching TRBD1. V lost 8 bases to trimming and J lost 6 bases; unmatched junction nucleotides: 13. This CDR3 is built from 14 residues. From germline, CDR1 is SNHLY and CDR2 FYNNEI. The CDR3 protein is CASQRTGAPVEQYF. Written as DNA, the CDR3 is TGTGCCAGCCAAAGGACAGGCGCCCCCGTCGAGCAGTACTTC.

J is TRBJ1-4 and V is TRBV6-6; possible D gene TRBD1, 5 bases. V was pared by 7 bases and J by 8 bases, with 17 bases between. This CDR3 spans 14 amino acids. Per the germline V gene, CDR1 is MNHNY and CDR2 is SVGAGI (reference sequence). The CDR3 is CASTNWGSGEKLFF. For the CDR3, the DNA is TGTGCCAGCACCAATTGGGGGTCGGGAGAAAAACTGTTTTTT.